These 23 T cell receptor beta chains were all obtained from the same sample, sequenced in a study of CD8+CD57+ T cells in acquired aplastic anemia. Genomic DNA, the template, was used for profiling of the TCR beta VDJ and CDR3. TCRdb used MiXCR to reprocess the reads, holding one entry per CDR3 protein. The table shows about 400,000 distinct CDR3 sequences, with roughly 68% occurring only once. Sequenced sample: sorted CD4+, CD8+, or CD8+CD57+ T cells (not recorded which) from PBMCs. These receptors came from a human donor in good health, serving as a control.

This clonotype came up a few times. The chain combines TRBV28 with TRBJ1-4; D is unresolved. In germline, CDR1 is MDHEN, CDR2 SYDVKM. The V gene lost 2 bases and the J gene lost 6 bases, with 10 bases spanning the gap. This CDR3 is 14 amino acids long. This CDR3 is CASSLGPAHEKLFF. The CDR3 DNA follows: TGTGCCAGCAGTTTAGGGCCAGCTCATGAAAAACTGTTTTTT.

The chain combines TRBV7-2 with TRBJ2-7, with 8 positions matching TRBD2. CDR1 and CDR2 from the germline V gene are SGHTA and FQGNSA. The CDR3 consists of 15 residues. V lost 0 bases and J lost 13; bases outside the gene matches: 14. The CDR3 DNA sequence: TGTGCCAGCAGCTTAGCGCACGGGGGGGCCGGGGAGACCTACTTC. It specifies CASSLAHGGAGETYF.

This clonotype was found many times. V gene TRBV5-1 combines with J gene TRBJ1-3, with D perhaps matching TRBD1 (5 bases). CDR1 is SGHRS and CDR2 is YFSETQ in the germline V gene. This CDR3 is built from 18 residues. Trimming removed 4 bases from V and 1 base from J, with 21 bases in between. CDR3: CASSKGSGIEDSGNTIYF. The CDR3 DNA sequence: TGCGCCAGCAGCAAGGGGTCAGGGATCGAAGATTCTGGAAACACCATATATTTT.

Concerning this clonotype itself: A read error may account for a junction end that differs from germline. CDR3 residues: CSVNKQGGYGQYF. In DNA, the CDR3 is TGCAGCGTCAATAAGCAGGGGGGGTACGGGCAGTACTTC. The rearrangement uses TRBV20-1 and TRBJ2-7; TRBD1 or TRBD2 may be the D gene (7 bases each). CDR3 size: 13 residues. CDR1 is DFQATT and CDR2 is SNEGSKA in the germline V gene (reference sequence).

This chain uses TRBV28 with TRBJ1-4, with 8 bases identical to TRBD1. In germline, CDR1 is MDHEN, CDR2 SYDVKM. This CDR3 region has 14 residues. V lost 6 bases and J lost 14; bases outside the gene matches: 14. CDR3 DNA: TGTGCCAGCAGCTACAGGGGGGGGGATTCAAACCTGTTTTTT. Translation gives CASSYRGGDSNLFF.

J is TRBJ2-1 and V is TRBV20-1; 7 bases are shared with TRBD2. After removal of 3 bases from V and 5 bases from J, the junction contained 10 bases not matched to a gene. The CDR3 is 15 residues long. Germline V gives CDR1 DFQATT, CDR2 SNEGSKA (reference sequence). CDR3 coding DNA: TGCAGTGCTAGGGGGGGGTGCACAGATAACAATGAGCAGTTCTTC. Translating it yields CSARGGCTDNNEQFF.

This chain joins TRBV7-9 and TRBJ2-3; D gene ambiguous. This CDR3 is built from 13 residues. The germline V gene has CDR1 SEHNR and CDR2 FQNEAQ (reference sequence). The V end was cut by 7 bases, the J end by 1 base, with 9 bases between. DNA of the CDR3: TGTGCCAGCACCCGAGACGGCACAGATACGCAGTATTTT. The encoded protein is CASTRDGTDTQYF.

Concerning this clonotype: Given a much more abundant clone one base away, this may be a read error. This CDR3 is missing its conserved last phenylalanine or tryptophan, likely due to a read error. V usage is TRBV5-4 and J usage is TRBJ2-5, with D perhaps TRBD1 or TRBD2 (6 bases each). The CDR3 spans 14 residues. CDR1 and CDR2 (germline): SGHNT, YYREEE (reference sequence). Trimming took off 4 bases at V and 2 bases at J, with 12 bases between the two ends. CDR3 protein: CASSLKGGQETQYV. The CDR3, as DNA: TGTGCCAGCAGCCTTAAGGGGGGTCAAGAGACCCAGTACGTC.

V gene TRBV20-1 combines with J gene TRBJ1-1, with D unclear. Trimming stripped 0 bases from V and 12 bases from J, with 14 bases between. CDR3 length: 12 amino acids. In germline, CDR1 is DFQATT, CDR2 SNEGSKA (reference sequence). In DNA, the CDR3 is TGCAGTGCTAGAGATGGCCTCACAGAATCTTTCTTT. Translation gives CSARDGLTESFF.

The rearrangement joins TRBV12-3 or TRBV12-4 to TRBJ1-6; D gene ambiguous. The ends were cut back, 5 bases at V and 0 bases at J, with 11 bases in the middle. This CDR3 comprises 16 residues. In DNA, the CDR3 is TGTGCCAGCAGTGAAATGACACCCTCCTATAATTCACCCCTCCACTTT. Its protein is CASSEMTPSYNSPLHF.

Of note for this clonotype: Sequence at one end of the junction differs from germline and may be a read error. This chain links TRBV20-1 with TRBJ2-7; unclear D gene. CDR1 is DFQATT, CDR2 SNEGSKA, per germline (reference sequence). This CDR3 is built from 12 residues. The CDR3 DNA follows: TGCAGTGCTGCCGGACCCGCCTACGAGCAGCACTTC. It yields the protein CSAAGPAYEQHF.

The V and J genes are TRBV7-3 and TRBJ2-2; the match to TRBD2 covers 8 bases. Germline lookup yields CDR1 SGHTA and CDR2 FQGTGA. This CDR3 contains 16 residues. The V gene end was trimmed by 5 bases and the J gene end by 1 base; junction bases not matched to a gene: 6. The CDR3 DNA follows: TGTGCCAGCAGCCCCATCAGCGGGGGGAACACCGGGGAGCTGTTTTTT. Protein product: CASSPISGGNTGELFF. Looking up the rest from reference TRBV7-3 and TRBJ2-2 gives the full variable domain: GAGVSQTPSNKVTEKGKYVELRCDPISGHTALYWYRQSLGQGPEFLIYFQGTGAADDSGLPNDRFFAVRPEGSVSTLKIQRTERGDSAVYLCASSPISGGNTGELFFGEGSRLTVL.

Many counts were recorded for this clonotype. Here the CDR3 DNA reads TGTGCCAGCAGGGCCAGGAGATGGGGGCGTGAAAAACTGTTTTTT. This translates into CASRARRWGREKLFF. The chain couples TRBV2 to TRBJ1-4; TRBD1 is a possible D gene (6 bases). Germline V CDR1 and CDR2: SNHLY, FYNNEI. The CDR3 is 15 residues long. With 6 bases removed from V and 7 bases from J, the gap between germline ends came to 18 bases.

Turning to this clonotype: A read error is likely, as this CDR3 ends without the conserved phenylalanine or tryptophan. The DNA is omitted, as the CDR3 cannot be located on it reliably, and the CDR3 follows TCRdb's listing. The chain uses TRBV7-3 and TRBJ2-3. The V gene's germline CDR1 is SGHTA and CDR2 FQGTGA. Counting both end residues, the CDR3 totals 12 amino acids. The CDR3 sequence is CASSLSIVTPYC.

A note on this clonotype: Without the conserved terminal phenylalanine or tryptophan, this CDR3 likely stems from a read error. No DNA is shown, since the ends of the CDR3 on it are uncertain; the CDR3 is the one TCRdb lists. The chain has TRBV19 and TRBJ1-5; the table names TRBD1, a call not compared with the DNA. Per germline, CDR1 LNHDA and CDR2 SQIVND (reference sequence). Termini included, the CDR3 measures 15 amino acids. Here the CDR3 reads CASSRERDARDNQPQ.

In regard to this clonotype: Because it lacks the conserved phenylalanine or tryptophan at the end, this CDR3 is likely a read error. It is unclear where the CDR3 begins or ends on the DNA, so no DNA is shown, and the CDR3 is as TCRdb lists it. The V call is TRBV7-8, the J call TRBJ1-1. Germline lookup yields CDR1 SGHVS and CDR2 FQNEAQ. The CDR3 sequence runs 13 residues, both termini included. Here the CDR3 reads CASSLAGVTDTQY.

The J gene is TRBJ1-1, the V gene TRBV5-1, with TRBD1 as a possible D gene (6 bases). The V gene lost 1 base and the J gene lost 14 bases, with 12 bases spanning the gap. The CDR3 runs 11 residues. Germline V gene lookup returns CDR1 SGHRS and CDR2 YFSETQ. CDR3: CASSLTGTSFF. The CDR3 region has the DNA TGCGCCAGCAGCTTGACAGGGACCTCCTTCTTT.

Notes on this clonotype: Possible read error: a much larger clone is one base away. V usage is TRBV6-6 and J usage is TRBJ2-3; a weak D match, TRBD1 (6 bases). Germline lookup yields CDR1 MNHNY and CDR2 SVGAGI (reference sequence). The CDR3 length is 15 residues. The CDR3, as DNA: TGTGCCAACAGTCACGGGGCAGGGGAGTCAGATACGCAGTATTTT. Its translation: CANSHGAGESDTQYF.

This clonotype was detected ten times or more. This rearrangement joins TRBV7-2 to TRBJ2-5, with D perhaps TRBD1 or TRBD2 (6 bases each). From germline, CDR1 is SGHTA and CDR2 FQGNSA. This CDR3 contains 13 residues. V was shortened by 8 bases and J by 5 bases, with 15 bases between the two germline ends. The CDR3 region has the DNA TGTGCCAGCGGCAAGGGGGGCCGGGAGACCCAGTACTTC. It yields the protein CASGKGGRETQYF.

The chain recombines TRBV7-2 with TRBJ2-5; D unresolved. The CDR3 spans 15 residues. V lost 3 bases to trimming and J lost 14 bases, with 25 bases between them. Germline V gene lookup returns CDR1 SGHTA and CDR2 FQGNSA. CDR3 in amino acids: CASSFPRRYTEAFYF. CDR3 DNA: TGTGCCAGCAGCTTCCCTAGACGGTACACTGAAGCTTTCTACTTC.

On this clonotype itself: It may be a read error: a sequence one base away is much more abundant. The CDR3 sequence: CASSQTGGQGDYTF. In DNA, the CDR3 is TGTGCCAGCAGCCAGACAGGGGGCCAAGGTGACTACACCTTC. The rearrangement uses TRBV3-1 and TRBJ1-2; 10 bases agree with TRBD1. Germline V gene lookup returns CDR1 LGHDT and CDR2 YNNKEL (reference sequence). This CDR3 comprises 14 residues. Germline trimming cut 3 bases from V and 10 bases from J; bases unmatched to any gene: 8.

The chain employs TRBV19 and TRBJ2-5; 11 bases match TRBD1. The CDR3 runs to 15 residues. Germline CDR1 reads LNHDA; CDR2 reads SQIVND (reference sequence). Trimming took 1 base from V and 4 from J; bases not matched to a gene: 2. For the CDR3, the DNA is TGTGCCAGTAGTATAGGCGGACAGGGGGCAGAGACCCAGTACTTC. Residues: CASSIGGQGAETQYF. Full variable domain (remainder filled in from reference TRBV19 and TRBJ2-5): DGGITQSPKYLFRKEGQNVTLSCEQNLNHDAMYWYRQDPGQGLRLIYYSQIVNDFQKGDIAEGYSVSREKKESFPLTVTSAQKNPTAFYLCASSIGGQGAETQYFGPGTRLLVL.

The chain couples TRBV20-1 to TRBJ1-2, with 12 nucleotides matching TRBD1. CDR1 and CDR2 from the germline V gene are DFQATT and SNEGSKA (reference sequence). After removal of 3 bases from V and 9 bases from J, the junction contained 5 bases not matched to a gene. The CDR3 length is 13 residues. For the CDR3, the DNA is TGCAGTGCTAGTCGGGACAGGGGGCCTCGCTACACCTTC. It encodes CSASRDRGPRYTF.